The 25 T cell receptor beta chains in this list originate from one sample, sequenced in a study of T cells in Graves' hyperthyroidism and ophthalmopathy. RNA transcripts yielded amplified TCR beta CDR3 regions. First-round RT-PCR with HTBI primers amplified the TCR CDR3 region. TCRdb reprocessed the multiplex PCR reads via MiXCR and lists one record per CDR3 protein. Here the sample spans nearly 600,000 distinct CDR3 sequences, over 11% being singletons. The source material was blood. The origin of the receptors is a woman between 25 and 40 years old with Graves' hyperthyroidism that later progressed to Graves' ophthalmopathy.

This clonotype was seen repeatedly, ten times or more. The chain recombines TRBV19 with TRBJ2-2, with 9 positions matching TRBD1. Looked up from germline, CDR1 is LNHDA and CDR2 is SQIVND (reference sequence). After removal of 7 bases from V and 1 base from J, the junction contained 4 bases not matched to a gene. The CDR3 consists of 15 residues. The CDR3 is CASKRDRVNTGELFF. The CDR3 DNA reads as TGTGCCAGTAAGCGGGACAGGGTGAACACCGGGGAGCTGTTTTTT.

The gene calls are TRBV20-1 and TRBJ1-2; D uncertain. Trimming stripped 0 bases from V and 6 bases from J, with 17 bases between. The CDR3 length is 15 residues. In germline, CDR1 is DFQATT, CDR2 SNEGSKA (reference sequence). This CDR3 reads CSARDLDYVSDGYTF. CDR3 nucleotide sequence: TGCAGTGCTAGAGATCTTGATTACGTTTCTGATGGCTACACCTTC.

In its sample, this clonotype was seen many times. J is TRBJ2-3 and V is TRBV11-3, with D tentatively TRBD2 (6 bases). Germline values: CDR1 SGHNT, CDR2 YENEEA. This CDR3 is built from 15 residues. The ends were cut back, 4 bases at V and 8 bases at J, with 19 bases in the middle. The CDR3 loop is CASSSVPERAPTQYF. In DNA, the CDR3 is TGTGCCAGCAGCTCAGTCCCTGAGCGGGCCCCTACGCAGTATTTT.

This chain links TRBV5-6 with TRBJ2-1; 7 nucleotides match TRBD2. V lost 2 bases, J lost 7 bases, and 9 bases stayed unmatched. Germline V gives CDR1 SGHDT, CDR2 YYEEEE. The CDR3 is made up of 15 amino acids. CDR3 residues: CASSFTAGEANEQFF. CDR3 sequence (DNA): TGTGCCAGCAGCTTTACGGCGGGAGAAGCGAATGAGCAGTTCTTC. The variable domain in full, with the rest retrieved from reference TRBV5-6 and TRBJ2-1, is DAGVTQSPTHLIKTRGQQVTLRCSPKSGHDTVSWYQQALGQGPQFIFQYYEEEERQRGNFPDRFSGHQFPNYSSELNVNALLLGDSALYLCASSFTAGEANEQFFGPGTRLTVL.

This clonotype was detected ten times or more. CDR3 in amino acids: CASSRLTLATGGGYTF. The DNA for the CDR3 is TGTGCCAGCAGTAGACTAACCCTGGCTACGGGAGGCGGCTACACCTTC. This rearrangement joins TRBV12-3 or TRBV12-4 to TRBJ1-2; D is undetermined. The V and J ends lost 5 bases and 8 bases respectively, with 24 bases between them. The CDR3 spans 16 residues.

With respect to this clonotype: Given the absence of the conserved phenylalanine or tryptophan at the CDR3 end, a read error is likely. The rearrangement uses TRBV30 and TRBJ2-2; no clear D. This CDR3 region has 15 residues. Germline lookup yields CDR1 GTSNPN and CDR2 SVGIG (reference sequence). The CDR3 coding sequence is TGTGCCTGGAGCACAAACGGCAGGCCCACCGGAGAGCTGTTTTGT. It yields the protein CAWSTNGRPTGELFC.

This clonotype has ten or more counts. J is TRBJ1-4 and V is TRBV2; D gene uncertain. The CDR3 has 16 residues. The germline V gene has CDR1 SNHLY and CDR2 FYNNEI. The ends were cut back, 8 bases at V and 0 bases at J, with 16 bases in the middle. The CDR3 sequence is CASGRADTATNEKLFF. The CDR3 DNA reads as TGTGCCAGCGGGAGGGCAGACACTGCAACTAATGAAAAACTGTTTTTT.

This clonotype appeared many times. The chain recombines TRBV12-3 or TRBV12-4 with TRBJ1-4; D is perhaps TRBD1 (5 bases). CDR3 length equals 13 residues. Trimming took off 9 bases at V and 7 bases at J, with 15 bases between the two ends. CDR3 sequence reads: CASIQELGEKLFF. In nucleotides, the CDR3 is TGTGCCAGTATACAGGAGCTGGGTGAAAAACTGTTTTTT.

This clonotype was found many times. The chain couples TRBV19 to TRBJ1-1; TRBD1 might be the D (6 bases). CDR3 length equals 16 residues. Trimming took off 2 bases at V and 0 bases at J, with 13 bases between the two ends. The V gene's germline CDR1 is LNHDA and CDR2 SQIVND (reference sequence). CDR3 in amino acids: CASSIFAGAMNTEAFF. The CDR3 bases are TGTGCCAGTAGTATATTTGCAGGGGCAATGAACACTGAAGCTTTCTTT.

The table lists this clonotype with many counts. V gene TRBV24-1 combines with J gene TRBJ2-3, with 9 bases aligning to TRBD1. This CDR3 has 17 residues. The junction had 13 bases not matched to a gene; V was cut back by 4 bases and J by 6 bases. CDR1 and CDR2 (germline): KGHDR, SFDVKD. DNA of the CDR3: TGTGCCACCAGTGAAGCCGGGACAGGGTACGAGGAGGATACGCAGTATTTT. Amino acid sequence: CATSEAGTGYEEDTQYF.

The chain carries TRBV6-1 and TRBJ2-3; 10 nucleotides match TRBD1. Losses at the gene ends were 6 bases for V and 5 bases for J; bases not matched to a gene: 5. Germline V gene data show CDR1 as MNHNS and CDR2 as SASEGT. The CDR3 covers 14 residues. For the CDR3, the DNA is TGTGCCAGCAGGGTCGGGACAGGGGTAGATACGCAGTATTTT. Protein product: CASRVGTGVDTQYF.

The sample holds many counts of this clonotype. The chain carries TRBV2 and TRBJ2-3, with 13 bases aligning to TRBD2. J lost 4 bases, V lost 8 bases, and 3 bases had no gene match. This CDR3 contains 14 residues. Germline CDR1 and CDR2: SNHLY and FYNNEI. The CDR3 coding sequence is TGTGCCAGCTACGGACTAGCGGGAGCAGATACGCAGTATTTT. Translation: CASYGLAGADTQYF.

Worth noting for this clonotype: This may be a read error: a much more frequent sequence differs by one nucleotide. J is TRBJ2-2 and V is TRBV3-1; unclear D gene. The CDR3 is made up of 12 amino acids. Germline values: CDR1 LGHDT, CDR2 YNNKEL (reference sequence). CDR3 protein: CVSSRVTGELFF. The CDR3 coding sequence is TGTGTCAGCAGCCGAGTCACCGGGGAGCTGTTTTTT. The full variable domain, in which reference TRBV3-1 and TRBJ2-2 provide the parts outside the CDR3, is DTAVSQTPKYLVTQMGNDKSIKCEQNLGHDTMYWYKQDSKKFLKIMFSYNNKELIINETVPNRFSPKSPDKAHLNLHINSLELGDSAVYFCVSSRVTGELFFGEGSRLTVL.

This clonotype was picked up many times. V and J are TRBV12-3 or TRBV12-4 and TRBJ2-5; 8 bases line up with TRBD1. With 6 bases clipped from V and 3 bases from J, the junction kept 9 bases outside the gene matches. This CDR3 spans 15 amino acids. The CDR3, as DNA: TGTGCCAGCAGCCAGAGTCTACAGGGGGAAGAGACCCAGTACTTC. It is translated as CASSQSLQGEETQYF.

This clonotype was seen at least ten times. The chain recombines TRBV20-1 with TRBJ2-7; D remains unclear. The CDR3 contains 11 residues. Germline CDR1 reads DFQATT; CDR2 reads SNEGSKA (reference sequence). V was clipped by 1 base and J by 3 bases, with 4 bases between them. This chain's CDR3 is CSARVSYEQYF. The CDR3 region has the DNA TGCAGTGCTAGAGTTAGCTACGAGCAGTACTTC.

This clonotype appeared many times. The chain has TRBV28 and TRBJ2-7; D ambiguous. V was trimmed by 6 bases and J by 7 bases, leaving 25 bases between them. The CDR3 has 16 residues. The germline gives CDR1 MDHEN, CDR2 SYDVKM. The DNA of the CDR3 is TGTGCCAGCAGCCGAACTCTGGACCCGGCAGGTGGGGAGCAGTACTTC. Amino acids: CASSRTLDPAGGEQYF.

CDR3 amino acids: CASRGTGGLYTQYF. The CDR3 DNA follows: TGTGCCAGCAGGGGGACAGGGGGCCTTTATACGCAGTATTTT. The genes are TRBV7-9 and TRBJ2-3, with 12 bases lining up with TRBD1. The CDR3 covers 14 residues. Germline V CDR1 and CDR2: SEHNR, FQNEAQ (reference sequence). V shed 6 bases and J 7 bases; nucleotides not matched to a gene: 5.

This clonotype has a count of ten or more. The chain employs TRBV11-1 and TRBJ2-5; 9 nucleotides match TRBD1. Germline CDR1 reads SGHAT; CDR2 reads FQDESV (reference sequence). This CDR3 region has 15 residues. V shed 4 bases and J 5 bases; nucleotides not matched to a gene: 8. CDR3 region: CASSSGTGYSETQYF. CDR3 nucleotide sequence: TGTGCCAGCAGCTCCGGGACAGGGTACTCGGAGACCCAGTACTTC.

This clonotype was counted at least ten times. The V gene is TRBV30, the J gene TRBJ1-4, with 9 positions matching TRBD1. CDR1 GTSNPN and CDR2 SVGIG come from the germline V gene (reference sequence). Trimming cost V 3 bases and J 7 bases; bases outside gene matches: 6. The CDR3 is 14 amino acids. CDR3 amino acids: CAWSPGTGSEKLFF. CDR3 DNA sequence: TGTGCCTGGAGCCCCGGGACAGGGTCTGAAAAACTGTTTTTT.

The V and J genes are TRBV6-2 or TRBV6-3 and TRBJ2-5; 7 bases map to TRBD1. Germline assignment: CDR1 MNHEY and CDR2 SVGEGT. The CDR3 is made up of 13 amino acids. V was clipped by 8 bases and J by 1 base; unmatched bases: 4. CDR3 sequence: CASETGFQETQYF. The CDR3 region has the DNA TGTGCCAGCGAGACAGGGTTCCAAGAGACCCAGTACTTC.

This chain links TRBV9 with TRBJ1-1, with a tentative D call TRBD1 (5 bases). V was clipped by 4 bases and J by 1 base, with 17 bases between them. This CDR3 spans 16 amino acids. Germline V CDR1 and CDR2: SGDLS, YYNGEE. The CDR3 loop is CASSPRDGQGNTEAFF. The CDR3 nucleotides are TGTGCCAGCAGCCCAAGGGACGGGCAGGGGAACACTGAAGCTTTCTTT.

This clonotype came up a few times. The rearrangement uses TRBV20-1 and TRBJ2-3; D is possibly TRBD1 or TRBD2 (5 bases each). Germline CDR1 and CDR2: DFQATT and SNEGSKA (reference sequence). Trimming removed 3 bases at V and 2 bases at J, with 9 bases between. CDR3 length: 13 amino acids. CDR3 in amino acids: CSARGTATDTQYF. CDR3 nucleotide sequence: TGCAGTGCTAGGGGGACCGCCACAGATACGCAGTATTTT.

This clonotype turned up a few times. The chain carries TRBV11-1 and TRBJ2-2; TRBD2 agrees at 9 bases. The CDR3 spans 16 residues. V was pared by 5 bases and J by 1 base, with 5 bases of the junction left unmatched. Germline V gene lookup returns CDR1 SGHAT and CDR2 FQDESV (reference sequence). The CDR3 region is CASSVNSGGNTGELFF. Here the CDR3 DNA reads TGTGCCAGCAGCGTGAATAGCGGGGGGAACACCGGGGAGCTGTTTTTT.

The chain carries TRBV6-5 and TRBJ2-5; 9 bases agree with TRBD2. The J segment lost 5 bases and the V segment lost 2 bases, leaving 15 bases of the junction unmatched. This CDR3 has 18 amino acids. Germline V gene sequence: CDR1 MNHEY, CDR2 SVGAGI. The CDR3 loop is CASSYPPPSSGNTETQYF. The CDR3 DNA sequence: TGTGCCAGCAGTTACCCCCCCCCCTCTAGCGGGAATACCGAGACCCAGTACTTC.

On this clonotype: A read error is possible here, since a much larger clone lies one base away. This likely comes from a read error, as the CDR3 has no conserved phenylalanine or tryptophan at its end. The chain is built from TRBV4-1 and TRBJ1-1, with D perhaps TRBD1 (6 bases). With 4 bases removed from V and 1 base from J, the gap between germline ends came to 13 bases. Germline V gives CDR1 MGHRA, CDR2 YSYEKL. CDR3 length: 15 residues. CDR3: CASSPYRVSNTEAFS. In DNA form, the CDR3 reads TGCGCCAGCAGCCCTTACAGGGTCTCGAACACTGAAGCTTTCTCT.